The next 5 T cell receptor beta chains were all read from a single sample in a study of blood T cell repertoires in COVID-19. Sequencing used immunoSEQ multiplex PCR; TCRdb keeps in-frame clones, though not all of them. Of 100,000 or so clones listed, roughly 86% are singletons. Sequenced sample: peripheral blood. The receptors stem from a man aged 45-65 years with active or convalescent COVID-19.

The V gene is TRBV7-2, the J gene TRBJ2-3; TRBD2 matches 10 bases. V gave up 5 bases and J gave up 5 bases; unmatched junction bases: 13. The CDR3 contains 17 residues. Germline loops: CDR1 SGHTA, CDR2 FQGNSA. The CDR3 is CASSPQWGLASGDTQYF. The CDR3 DNA reads TGTGCCAGCAGCCCCCAGTGGGGACTAGCGTCTGGAGATACGCAGTATTTT.

The rearrangement joins TRBV6-4 to TRBJ2-2, with D perhaps TRBD2 (5 bases). V lost 3 bases, J lost 3 bases, and 8 bases lay in between. The CDR3 totals 14 residues. The V gene's germline CDR1 is MRHNA and CDR2 SNTAGT. CDR3 amino acids: CASSESSHTGELFF. CDR3 coding DNA: TGTGCCAGCAGTGAGTCTAGCCACACCGGGGAGCTGTTTTTT.

V and J are TRBV5-1 and TRBJ1-1; 10 bases fit TRBD1. CDR3 length: 14 amino acids. V shed 4 bases and J 1 base; nucleotides not matched to a gene: 1. The germline gives CDR1 SGHRS, CDR2 YFSETQ. The CDR3 reads CASSRTGGNTEAFF. The CDR3 nucleotides read TGCGCCAGCAGCAGGACAGGGGGGAACACTGAAGCTTTCTTT.

The gene calls are TRBV15 and TRBJ2-1, with 9 positions matching TRBD1. After removal of 5 bases from V and 8 bases from J, the junction contained 16 bases not matched to a gene. CDR1 and CDR2 from the germline V gene are LNHNV and YYDKDF (reference sequence). This CDR3 comprises 17 residues. CDR3: CATSFRFGHRGLDEQFF. CDR3 nucleotides: TGTGCCACCAGCTTCAGGTTTGGCCACAGGGGGCTGGATGAGCAGTTCTTC.

The chain is built from TRBV6-5 and TRBJ2-2, with TRBD1 as a possible D gene (5 bases). This CDR3 is built from 15 residues. Germline CDR1 and CDR2: MNHEY and SVGAGI. The V end lost 6 bases, the J end lost 5 bases, and 16 bases lay between the germline ends. In DNA form, the CDR3 reads TGTGCCAGCAGCTCACAGGATACGAGTACCGGGGAGCTGTTTTTT. Protein product: CASSSQDTSTGELFF.